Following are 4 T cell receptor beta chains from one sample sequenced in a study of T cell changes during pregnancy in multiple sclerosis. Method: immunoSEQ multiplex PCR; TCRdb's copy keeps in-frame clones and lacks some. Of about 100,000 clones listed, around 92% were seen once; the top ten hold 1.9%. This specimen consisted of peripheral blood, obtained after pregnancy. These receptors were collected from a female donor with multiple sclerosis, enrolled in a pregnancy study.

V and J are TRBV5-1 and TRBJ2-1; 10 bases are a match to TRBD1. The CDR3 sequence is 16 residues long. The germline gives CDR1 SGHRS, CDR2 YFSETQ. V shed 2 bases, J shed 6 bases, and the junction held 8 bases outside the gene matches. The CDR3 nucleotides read TGCGCCAGCAGCTTCTTAAGACAGGGGGCAAGCAATGAGCAGTTCTTC. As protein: CASSFLRQGASNEQFF.

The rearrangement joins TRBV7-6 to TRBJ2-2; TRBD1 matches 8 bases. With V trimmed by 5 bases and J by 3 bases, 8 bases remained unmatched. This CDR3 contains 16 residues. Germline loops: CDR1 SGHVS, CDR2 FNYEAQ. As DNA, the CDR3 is TGTGCCAGCAGCCCCAGGGGGCAAGGGGACACCGGGGAGCTGTTTTTT. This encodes CASSPRGQGDTGELFF.

DNA for the CDR3: TGTGCCAGCAGCTTAATGTCAGGGGGCACCTACGAGCAGTACTTC. Protein: CASSLMSGGTYEQYF. This chain connects TRBV7-3 to TRBJ2-7, with 8 bases fitting TRBD1. There are 15 residues in the CDR3. The germline V gene has CDR1 SGHTA and CDR2 FQGTGA. With 1 base clipped from V and 2 bases from J, the junction kept 4 bases outside the gene matches.

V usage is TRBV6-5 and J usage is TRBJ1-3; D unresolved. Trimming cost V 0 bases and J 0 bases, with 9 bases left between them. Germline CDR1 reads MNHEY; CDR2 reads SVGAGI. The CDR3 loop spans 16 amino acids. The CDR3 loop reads CASSYSLGTSGNTIYF. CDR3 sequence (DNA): TGTGCCAGCAGTTACTCGCTAGGAACCTCTGGAAACACCATATATTTT.